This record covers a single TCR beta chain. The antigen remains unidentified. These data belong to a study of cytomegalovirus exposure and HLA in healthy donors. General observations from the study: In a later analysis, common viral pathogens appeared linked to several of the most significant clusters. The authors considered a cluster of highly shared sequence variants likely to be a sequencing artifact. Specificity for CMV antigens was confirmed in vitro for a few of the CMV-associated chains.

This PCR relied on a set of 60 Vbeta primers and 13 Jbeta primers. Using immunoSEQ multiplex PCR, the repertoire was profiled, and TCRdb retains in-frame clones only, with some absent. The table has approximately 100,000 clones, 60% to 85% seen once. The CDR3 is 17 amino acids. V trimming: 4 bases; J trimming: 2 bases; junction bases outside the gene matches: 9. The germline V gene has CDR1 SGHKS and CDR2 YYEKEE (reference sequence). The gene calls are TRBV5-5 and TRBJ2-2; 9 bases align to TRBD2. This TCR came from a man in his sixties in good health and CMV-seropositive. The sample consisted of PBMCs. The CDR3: CASSASSGGFNTGELFF. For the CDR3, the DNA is TGTGCCAGCAGCGCCTCCAGCGGGGGGTTCAACACCGGGGAGCTGTTTTTT.